This TCR beta chain came from a study of blood T cell repertoires in COVID-19. Across the study: Whether acute or convalescent, the COVID-19 samples came from the United States, Italy and Spain. PBMCs, B-cell-depleted T cells, or T cells were the source of the cDNA or gDNA that made up the material.

The assay was immunoSEQ multiplex PCR, and TCRdb's table has in-frame clones only and misses some. The sample has 55,000 to 80,000 clones; around 85% are singletons. V gave up 0 bases and J gave up 5 bases, with 5 bases separating them. CDR3 length: 13 residues. The germline V gene encodes CDR1 SGHRS and CDR2 YFSETQ. The sequence derives from a woman of 80 years or more with active or convalescent COVID-19. The sequenced material came from peripheral blood. The V call is TRBV5-1, the J call TRBJ2-2; no clear D gene. CDR3 in amino acids: CASSLGQTGELFF. DNA of the CDR3: TGCGCCAGCAGCTTGGGGCAGACCGGGGAGCTGTTTTTT.